The T cell receptor beta chain described here comes from a study of blood T cell repertoires in COVID-19. Study at large: COVID-19 samples from acute and convalescent phases originated in the United States, Italy and Spain. In each case, the material was cDNA or gDNA derived from T cells, B-cell-depleted T cells, or PBMCs.

Trimming pared 8 bases from V and 7 bases from J, leaving 20 bases between. The length of the CDR3 is 14 residues. Germline V gene lookup returns CDR1 MNHNY and CDR2 SVGAGI (reference sequence). Original processing methods: For nucleated cells, counts were estimated from reference gene primer amplification. The method was immunoSEQ multiplex PCR; TCRdb's version includes in-frame clones alone and lacks a portion of them. The DNA gave D and trimming, while V, J and clone size come from that table. The sample includes some 140,000 clones, 60% to 85% of them seen just once. This receptor was identified in a man older than 75 with acute or convalescent COVID-19. Sequences were obtained from peripheral blood. V is TRBV6-6 and J is TRBJ1-2, with TRBD1 as a possible D gene (6 bases). The CDR3 bases are TGTGCCAGCGGCAAACAGGGTGCGTTGACTGGCTACACCTTC. Protein sequence: CASGKQGALTGYTF.